The 25 T cell receptor beta chains below come from one sample, sequenced in a study of OX40 agonist ivuxolimab in advanced cancers. The data were produced by immunoSEQ multiplex PCR, yet TCRdb's version contains in-frame clones alone and is incomplete. This sample carries approximately 71,000 clones, roughly 84% of them seen once, and the ten largest clones take 0.78%. The sequenced sample was CD4+ or CD8+ T cells sorted from blood, obtained in a trial of the OX40 agonist ivuxolimab. The receptor source for this set is an adult with an advanced solid tumor such as melanoma, head and neck, liver or kidney cancer.

Of note for this clone: The identical CDR3 is also encoded by other nucleotide sequences in the sample. The chain combines TRBV7-9 with TRBJ2-1; no reliable D call. With 3 bases removed from V and 5 bases from J, the gap between germline ends came to 8 bases. CDR3 length: 13 residues. The germline V gene has CDR1 SEHNR and CDR2 FQNEAQ (reference sequence). The DNA for the CDR3 is TGTGCCAGCAGCTTTGGCGGCCACAATGAGCAGTTCTTC. The encoded protein is CASSFGGHNEQFF.

The chain links TRBV18 to TRBJ2-5, with 9 bases identical to TRBD2. Trimming removed 6 bases from V and 1 base from J; junction bases left unmatched: 9. CDR1 and CDR2 (germline): KGHSH, LQKENI. The CDR3 contains 16 residues. CDR3 nucleotide sequence: TGTGCCAGCTCTTTAACAGCGGGGGGAAGCCAAGAGACCCAGTACTTC. Translating it yields CASSLTAGGSQETQYF.

The rearrangement joins TRBV5-6 to TRBJ2-2; the D is unclear. The CDR3 sequence is 13 residues long. In germline, CDR1 is SGHDT, CDR2 YYEEEE. The V end lost 0 bases, the J end lost 8 bases, and 8 bases lay between the germline ends. In DNA form, the CDR3 reads TGTGCCAGCAGCTTGGTTACGGCGGGGGAGCTGTTTTTT. Translated, it gives CASSLVTAGELFF.

The gene calls are TRBV6-6 and TRBJ2-2, with 7 bases lining up with TRBD2. Germline V gene sequence: CDR1 MNHNY, CDR2 SVGAGI (reference sequence). The ends lost 2 bases at V and 5 bases at J; junction bases unmatched: 5. The length of the CDR3 is 15 residues. The CDR3 region has the DNA TGTGCCAGCAGTTACCCGGGGGAGGGGACCGGGGAGCTGTTTTTT. This gives the protein CASSYPGEGTGELFF.

V gene TRBV28 combines with J gene TRBJ1-1; D remains unclear. The CDR3 runs to 13 residues. The V gene's germline CDR1 is MDHEN and CDR2 SYDVKM. With 3 bases removed from V and 3 bases from J, the gap between germline ends came to 8 bases. CDR3 DNA: TGTGCCAGCAGTTTTAGTGAATACACTGAAGCTTTCTTT. Its translation is CASSFSEYTEAFF.

The chain joins TRBV30 to TRBJ1-5; no definite D call. V lost 4 bases and J lost 4, with 11 bases in between. The CDR3 has 13 amino acids. The V gene's germline CDR1 is GTSNPN and CDR2 SVGIG (reference sequence). DNA for the CDR3: TGTGCCTGGAATGCAGACCCTAATCAGCCCCAGCATTTT. This encodes CAWNADPNQPQHF.

This chain uses TRBV30 with TRBJ1-2; no reliable D call. CDR3 length: 11 residues. Trimming shortened V by 7 bases and J by 1 base, and 7 bases separated the two germline ends. Looked up from germline, CDR1 is GTSNPN and CDR2 is SVGIG (reference sequence). CDR3 sequence reads: CALAVNYGYTF. CDR3 coding DNA: TGTGCCTTAGCGGTTAACTATGGCTACACCTTC.

The genes are TRBV11-3 and TRBJ2-2, with D possibly being TRBD1 (5 bases). The CDR3 loop spans 15 amino acids. CDR1 and CDR2 (germline): SGHNT, YENEEA. V lost 2 bases and J lost 7, with 14 bases in between. DNA of the CDR3: TGTGCCAGCAGCTTATCGGCGCAGGGAAGCGGGGAGCTGTTTTTT. Amino acid sequence: CASSLSAQGSGELFF.

The rearrangement joins TRBV5-1 to TRBJ2-2; D is unclear. The CDR3 extends over 15 amino acids. V shed 0 bases and J shed 5 bases, with 11 bases lying between them. Germline V lookup: CDR1 SGHRS, CDR2 YFSETQ. CDR3 amino acids: CASSLASPETGELFF. The CDR3 bases are TGCGCCAGCAGCTTGGCCTCCCCAGAGACCGGGGAGCTGTTTTTT. Complete variable domain (other parts from reference TRBV5-1 and TRBJ2-2): KAGVTQTPRYLIKTRGQQVTLSCSPISGHRSVSWYQQTPGQGLQFLFEYFSETQRNKGNFPGRFSGRQFSNSRSEMNVSTLELGDSALYLCASSLASPETGELFFGEGSRLTVL.

V gene TRBV5-6 combines with J gene TRBJ1-4; D perhaps matches TRBD1 (6 bases). The CDR3 sequence is 16 residues long. In germline, CDR1 is SGHDT, CDR2 YYEEEE. Trimming stripped 4 bases from V and 7 bases from J, with 20 bases between. For the CDR3, the DNA is TGTGCCAGCAGCCTCACGGGGGCAGGGGTCGCTGAAAAACTGTTTTTT. It yields the protein CASSLTGAGVAEKLFF.

This clone was recorded a few times. The chain couples TRBV7-9 to TRBJ1-1, with D unresolved. Germline V lookup: CDR1 SEHNR, CDR2 FQNEAQ (reference sequence). V lost 5 bases, J lost 0 bases, and 10 bases lay in between. This CDR3 contains 14 residues. The CDR3 bases are TGTGCCAGCAGCCTTACACAGCTGAACACTGAAGCTTTCTTT. Its translation is CASSLTQLNTEAFF.

The chain is built from TRBV7-9 and TRBJ2-7, with D uncertain. The germline CDR1 and CDR2 sequences are SEHNR and FQNEAQ (reference sequence). The CDR3 totals 14 residues. V shed 1 base and J shed 3 bases, with 10 bases lying between them. CDR3 coding DNA: TGTGCCAGCAGCTTAGGGATTCTTTTCTACGAGCAGTACTTC. The encoded protein is CASSLGILFYEQYF.

The V and J genes are TRBV30 and TRBJ2-7; 9 nucleotides match TRBD2. Germline V lookup: CDR1 GTSNPN, CDR2 SVGIG (reference sequence). This CDR3 has 13 amino acids. Trimming cost V 0 bases and J 7 bases; bases outside gene matches: 4. The CDR3 loop reads CAWSVSSGREQYF. For the CDR3, the DNA is TGTGCCTGGAGTGTGTCCAGCGGGAGGGAGCAGTACTTC.

This clone was picked up a small number of times. The chain joins TRBV9 to TRBJ2-1; 7 bases fit TRBD1. V trimming: 0 bases; J trimming: 3 bases; junction bases outside the gene matches: 3. The CDR3 runs 15 residues. The germline V gene encodes CDR1 SGDLS and CDR2 YYNGEE. CDR3 nucleotide sequence: TGTGCCAGCAGCGTAGGGGGGACAGACTACAATGAGCAGTTCTTC. Translating it yields CASSVGGTDYNEQFF.

About this clone itself: Compared with germline, one end of the junction differs, possibly owing to a read error. This chain uses TRBV7-6 with TRBJ2-7, with TRBD1 matching 8 bases. This CDR3 is built from 14 residues. The V gene's germline CDR1 is SGHVS and CDR2 FNYEAQ. This CDR3 reads CASSFGTGPYEQYF. The CDR3 region has the DNA TGTGCTAGCAGCTTCGGGACAGGTCCCTACGAGCAGTACTTC.

V and J are TRBV7-2 and TRBJ2-2; D unresolved. CDR3 length equals 13 residues. Trimming left V 6 bases short and J 9 bases short, with 14 bases between. Germline loops: CDR1 SGHTA, CDR2 FQGNSA. CDR3 sequence: CASSPPAGWELFF. The CDR3 DNA follows: TGTGCCAGCAGTCCCCCCGCAGGTTGGGAGCTGTTTTTT.

The chain uses TRBV5-1 and TRBJ1-4; 7 bases fit TRBD1. Trimming took 4 bases from V and 8 from J; bases not matched to a gene: 8. Looked up from germline, CDR1 is SGHRS and CDR2 is YFSETQ. The CDR3 covers 14 residues. The CDR3, as DNA: TGCGCCAGCAGCAAAACAGGGGCTAGGGAAAAACTGTTTTTT. The encoded protein is CASSKTGAREKLFF.

V is TRBV5-4 and J is TRBJ1-2; a possible D gene is TRBD1 (5 bases). The germline V and J ends were trimmed by 2 bases and 4 bases, with 12 bases remaining between them. Germline V gives CDR1 SGHNT, CDR2 YYREEE (reference sequence). This CDR3 is built from 14 residues. This chain's CDR3 is CASSLFRGRYGYTF. DNA of the CDR3: TGTGCCAGCAGCTTATTCCGGGGCCGCTATGGCTACACCTTC.

The V gene is TRBV28, the J gene TRBJ2-3, with TRBD2 matching 7 bases. CDR3 length: 16 residues. V lost 8 bases to trimming and J lost 2 bases; unmatched junction nucleotides: 13. Looked up from germline, CDR1 is MDHEN and CDR2 is SYDVKM. The CDR3, as DNA: TGTGCCAGCGAGGGAGGGCCCTCGTCGGTCACAGATACGCAGTATTTT. Translated: CASEGGPSSVTDTQYF.

This clone has more than one count but fewer than ten. The chain recombines TRBV15 with TRBJ1-1; D is perhaps TRBD1 (5 bases). The CDR3 extends over 12 amino acids. Germline V gives CDR1 LNHNV, CDR2 YYDKDF (reference sequence). V was cut by 0 bases and J by 11 bases, with 10 bases left in between. CDR3 loop: CATSRDQGRAFF. The CDR3 DNA reads TGTGCCACCAGCAGAGACCAGGGTAGGGCTTTCTTT.

The V call is TRBV6-6, the J call TRBJ2-5; tentatively, D is TRBD1 (6 bases). Germline V gene data show CDR1 as MNHNY and CDR2 as SVGAGI (reference sequence). The CDR3 has 14 amino acids. Trimming cost V 2 bases and J 5 bases, with 12 bases left between them. This CDR3 reads CASSYQGWGETQYF. The DNA of the CDR3 is TGTGCCAGCAGTTACCAGGGGTGGGGGGAGACCCAGTACTTC.

V is TRBV2 and J is TRBJ2-7; possible D gene TRBD1, 5 bases. Per the germline V gene, CDR1 is SNHLY and CDR2 is FYNNEI. Trimming shortened V by 5 bases and J by 0 bases, and 11 bases separated the two germline ends. The CDR3 consists of 14 residues. The CDR3 is CASSLRASSYEQYF. Written as DNA, the CDR3 is TGTGCCAGCAGTCTCAGGGCTAGCTCCTACGAGCAGTACTTC.

This rearrangement joins TRBV30 to TRBJ2-2; a possible D gene is TRBD2 (5 bases). The V end was cut by 4 bases, the J end by 0 bases, with 9 bases between. In germline, CDR1 is GTSNPN, CDR2 SVGIG (reference sequence). This CDR3 contains 14 residues. CDR3 region: CAWKRGPNTGELFF. The CDR3 DNA reads as TGTGCCTGGAAACGGGGTCCGAACACCGGGGAGCTGTTTTTT.

The chain recombines TRBV7-2 with TRBJ1-3; TRBD1 is a possible D gene (6 bases). Deletions cut 4 bases from V and 0 bases from J, with 19 bases between. Germline V gives CDR1 SGHTA, CDR2 FQGNSA. The CDR3 extends over 18 amino acids. The chain's CDR3 is CASSYKAGHTSSGNTIYF. The CDR3 DNA follows: TGTGCCAGCAGCTATAAAGCGGGACACACAAGCTCTGGAAACACCATATATTTT.

The chain recombines TRBV11-1 with TRBJ1-1; 9 nucleotides align to TRBD1. V shed 2 bases, J shed 6 bases, and the junction held 7 bases outside the gene matches. The CDR3 is made up of 15 amino acids. Germline values: CDR1 SGHAT, CDR2 FQDESV (reference sequence). CDR3 nucleotides: TGTGCCAGCAGCTTAAGGACAGGGGCGAGAGCTGAAGCTTTCTTT. This sequence encodes CASSLRTGARAEAFF. Combining the CDR3 with reference TRBV11-1 and TRBJ1-1 gives the whole variable domain EAEVAQSPRYKITEKSQAVAFWCDPISGHATLYWYRQILGQGPELLVQFQDESVVDDSQLPKDRFSAERLKGVDSTLKIQPAELGDSAMYLCASSLRTGARAEAFFGQGTRLTVV.